A single sample gave rise to the 5 T cell receptor beta chains below, sequenced in a study of blood T cell repertoires in COVID-19. The protocol was immunoSEQ multiplex PCR, while the TCRdb copy is restricted to in-frame clones and leaves out a portion. The table includes nearly 200,000 clones, 70% to 85% detected once. Sequencing was done on a sample of peripheral blood. These receptors were taken from a human donor with acute or convalescent COVID-19. The donor label of this sample is uncertain.

This chain connects TRBV9 to TRBJ1-2; D might be TRBD1 (5 bases). Looked up from germline, CDR1 is SGDLS and CDR2 is YYNGEE. This CDR3 is built from 12 residues. Trimming pared 4 bases from V and 5 bases from J, leaving 9 bases between. The CDR3 reads CASSPQGYGYTF. CDR3 sequence (DNA): TGTGCCAGCAGCCCCCAGGGATATGGCTACACCTTC.

The gene calls are TRBV9 and TRBJ2-5; TRBD2 agrees at 8 bases. With V trimmed by 0 bases and J by 3 bases, 10 bases remained unmatched. Germline-derived CDR1 and CDR2 are SGDLS and YYNGEE. The CDR3 has 17 residues. The CDR3 protein is CASSVAYSTSGEETQYF. The CDR3 bases are TGTGCCAGCAGCGTAGCCTACTCCACTAGCGGTGAAGAGACCCAGTACTTC.

The chain links TRBV15 to TRBJ1-1, with unresolved D. The germline CDR1 and CDR2 sequences are LNHNV and YYDKDF (reference sequence). Trimming took 0 bases from V and 1 from J, leaving 3 bases between them. This CDR3 is built from 13 residues. As DNA, the CDR3 is TGTGCCACCAGCAGAGACCGGAACACTGAAGCTTTCTTT. Translation: CATSRDRNTEAFF. The full variable domain, with the rest looked up from reference TRBV15 and TRBJ1-1, is DAMVIQNPRYQVTQFGKPVTLSCSQTLNHNVMYWYQQKSSQAPKLLFHYYDKDFNNEADTPDNFQSRRPNTSFCFLDIRSPGLGDTAMYLCATSRDRNTEAFFGQGTRLTVV.

The V call is TRBV9, the J call TRBJ2-7, with TRBD1 identical over 8 bases. The CDR3 covers 15 residues. J lost 4 bases, V lost 0 bases, and 6 bases had no gene match. Per the germline V gene, CDR1 is SGDLS and CDR2 is YYNGEE. DNA for the CDR3: TGTGCCAGCAGCGTAGTAGCAGGGGGCACGTACGAGCAGTACTTC. Protein sequence: CASSVVAGGTYEQYF.

This clone was picked up one time. The chain has TRBV19 and TRBJ1-5, with a possible D match to TRBD1 (6 bases). The germline V gene encodes CDR1 LNHDA and CDR2 SQIVND (reference sequence). This CDR3 region has 14 residues. V lost 7 bases and J lost 2, with 12 bases in between. CDR3 region: CASIPNRGNQPQHF. The CDR3 region has the DNA TGTGCCAGTATTCCCAACAGGGGCAATCAGCCCCAGCATTTT.